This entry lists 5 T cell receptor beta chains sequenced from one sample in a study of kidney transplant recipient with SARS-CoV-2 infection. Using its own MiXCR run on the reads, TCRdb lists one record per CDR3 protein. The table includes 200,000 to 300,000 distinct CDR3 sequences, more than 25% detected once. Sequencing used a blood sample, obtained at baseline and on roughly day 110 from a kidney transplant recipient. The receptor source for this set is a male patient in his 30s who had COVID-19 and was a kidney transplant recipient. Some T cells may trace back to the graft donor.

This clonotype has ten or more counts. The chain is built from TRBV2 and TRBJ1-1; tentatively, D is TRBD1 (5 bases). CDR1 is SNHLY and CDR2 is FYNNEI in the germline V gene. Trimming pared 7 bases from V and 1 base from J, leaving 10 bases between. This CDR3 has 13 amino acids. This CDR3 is CASMGTGNTEAFF. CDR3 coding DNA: TGTGCCAGCATGGGTACAGGGAACACTGAAGCTTTCTTT.

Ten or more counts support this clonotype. The CDR3 reads CASSSVGTEDNYGYTF. The CDR3 bases are TGTGCCAGCAGTAGCGTGGGGACGGAGGATAACTATGGCTACACCTTC. The chain combines TRBV6-2 or TRBV6-3 with TRBJ1-2; tentative D call: TRBD1 (5 bases). V lost 5 bases, J lost 1 base, and 17 bases lay in between. Per germline, CDR1 MNHEY and CDR2 SVGEGT. The CDR3 runs to 16 residues.

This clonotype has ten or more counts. The CDR3 nucleotides read TGTGCCAGCAGCCCTGACGGGGGCAATCAGCCCCAGCATTTT. Protein product: CASSPDGGNQPQHF. The J gene is TRBJ1-5, the V gene TRBV3-1, with D uncertain. The germline gives CDR1 LGHDT, CDR2 YNNKEL (reference sequence). Trimming took off 4 bases at V and 2 bases at J, with 9 bases between the two ends. This CDR3 is built from 14 residues.

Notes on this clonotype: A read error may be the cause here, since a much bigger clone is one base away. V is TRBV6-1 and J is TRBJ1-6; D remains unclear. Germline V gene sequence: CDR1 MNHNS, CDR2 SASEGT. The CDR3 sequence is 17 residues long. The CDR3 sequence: CAGSEAPHRHTNSPLHF. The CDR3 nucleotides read TGTGCCGGCAGTGAAGCCCCCCACAGACACACTAATTCACCCCTCCACTTT.

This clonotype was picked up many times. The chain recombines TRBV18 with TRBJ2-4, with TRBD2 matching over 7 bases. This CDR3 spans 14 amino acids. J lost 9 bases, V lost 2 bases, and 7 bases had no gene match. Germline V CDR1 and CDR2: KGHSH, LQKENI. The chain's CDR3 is CASSPETSQSIQYF. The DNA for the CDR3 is TGTGCCAGCTCACCAGAGACTAGCCAAAGCATTCAGTACTTC.